The rows below give T cell receptor beta chains drawn from one sample of a study of T cells in Graves' hyperthyroidism and ophthalmopathy. One entry per CDR3 protein, called by TCRdb with MiXCR from the multiplex PCR reads. The table has hundreds of thousands of distinct CDR3 sequences, approximately 15% seen once. Sequenced: blood. Receptors were obtained from a young woman with Graves' hyperthyroidism. Both conserved end residues are part of each CDR3.

>14|TRBV27
CASRGLAGFETQYF
>12|TRBV28
CASPGGGYEQYF
>14|TRBV20-1
CSARDRKRVTEAFF
>15|TRBV28
CASSERKSSYNEQFF
>15|TRBV11-2
CASSLHAREFYEQYF
>16|TRBV5-1
CASSVGGVSVNTEAFF
>14|TRBV30
CAWSVGRGQEKLFF
>15|TRBV9
CASSGEPAGGPGQFF
>14|TRBV20-1
CSARDSQGGTEAFF
>18|TRBV9
CASSQPRLAASGANVLTF
>16|TRBV4-2
CASSHAIAGGRDEQFF
>17|TRBV28
CASSLGYAGTGNGEQYF
>17|TRBV13
CASSDLLRGRSYNEQFF
>14|TRBV3-1
CASSLSSPGTEAFF
>14|TRBV6-2/TRBV6-3
CASREREVYNEQFF
>12|TRBV29-1
CSVSGGADTQYF
>14|TRBV30
CAWSVQRGVRWQFF
>17|TRBV7-9
CASSLGRASGSPYEQYF
>14|TRBV12-3/TRBV12-4
CASRRQGSADTQYF
>13|TRBV30
CAWREDSPYEQYF
>17|TRBV6-1
CASRRSRDLSNTGELFF
>17|TRBV15
CATSREQYAAVGYGYTF
>13|TRBV27
CASSSYQYNEQFF
>13|TRBV28
CASTPTGYNEQFF
>12|TRBV20-1
CSAGRDREIQYF
>13|TRBV30
CAWSQIRGFEAFF
>20|TRBV6-2/TRBV6-3
CASGPDRGRASGAGYNEQFF
>14|TRBV20-1
CSAGGSKNQETQYF
>16|TRBV20-1
CSASGGMSTSGDTQYF
>13|TRBV7-2
CASSSPPSYEQYF
>16|TRBV5-1
CASSPTLTGGNSPLHF
>17|TRBV7-2
CASSLRAIGGSNQPQHF
>15|TRBV10-1
CASSETSGSQETQYF
>12|TRBV2
CSTGDRGYEQYF
>15|TRBV28
CASSPYPGGNQPQHF
>13|TRBV7-2
CASSRDLGETQYF
>19|TRBV15
CATSRDTLAGAPGGNEQFF
>12|TRBV7-9
CASTNMNTEAFF
>14|TRBV14
CASSPFKYTGELFF
>17|TRBV5-6
CASSLGRPGRKGNTIYF
>15|TRBV12-3/TRBV12-4
CASSPTGFNTGELFF
>15|TRBV28
CASSFQGASGTEAFF
>13|TRBV25-1
CASSEPVSSGYTF
>20|TRBV20-1
CSARKSRRNPWKGSTDTQYF
>13|TRBV20-1
CSARDNSNEKLFF
>16|TRBV29-1
CSVEERGRRETDTQYF
>11|TRBV29-1
CSAGTFAEQYF
>14|TRBV20-1
CSARPGTDPYEQYF
>15|TRBV19
CASSIMGSNTGELFF
>14|TRBV7-2
CASSLESSGTTQYF
>14|TRBV19
CASSIQDGGNIQYF
>15|TRBV2
CASSPRTGQTGELFF
>15|TRBV12-3/TRBV12-4
CASSPTDRGRHGYTF
>14|TRBV2
CATLAGARTNEQFF
>14|TRBV18
CASSPPGNHEKLFF